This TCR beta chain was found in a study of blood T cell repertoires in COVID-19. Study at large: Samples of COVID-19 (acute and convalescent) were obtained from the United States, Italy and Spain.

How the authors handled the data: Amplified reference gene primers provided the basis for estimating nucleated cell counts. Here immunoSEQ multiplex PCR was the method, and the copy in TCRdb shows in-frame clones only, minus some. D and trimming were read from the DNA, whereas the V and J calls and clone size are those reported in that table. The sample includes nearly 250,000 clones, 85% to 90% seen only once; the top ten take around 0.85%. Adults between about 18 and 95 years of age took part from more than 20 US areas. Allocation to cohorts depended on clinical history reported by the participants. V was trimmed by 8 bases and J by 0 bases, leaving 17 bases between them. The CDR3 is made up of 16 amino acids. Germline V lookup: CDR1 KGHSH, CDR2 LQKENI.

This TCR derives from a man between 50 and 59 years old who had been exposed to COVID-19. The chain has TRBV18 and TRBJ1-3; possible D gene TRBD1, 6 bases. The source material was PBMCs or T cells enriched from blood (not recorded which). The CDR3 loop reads CASHLMGASSGNTIYF. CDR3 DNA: TGTGCCAGCCACCTAATGGGGGCGAGCTCTGGAAACACCATATATTTT.